A selection of T cell receptor beta chains follows, all from one sample in a study of breast tumors, draining lymph nodes, adjacent tissues. Using its own MiXCR run on the multiplex PCR reads, TCRdb lists one record per CDR3 protein. Seen here are approximately 170,000 distinct CDR3 sequences, around a third observed once, and the top ten hold 4.3%. Input material: axillary lymph node tissue. The receptor source for this set is a female donor with breast cancer. Some clones in this sample may be carry-over from other donors' samples. CDR3s include the opening cysteine and the closing phenylalanine or tryptophan. The D gene is left open where the match is weak. Clone size, where shown, is once, few, many, or a class for clones that have expanded.

>TRBV11-3|TRBJ2-7|-|many
TGTGCCAACAGCTTAGCCGGGGGAGGCTCCTACGAGCAGTACTTC
CANSLAGGGSYEQYF
>TRBV11-2|TRBJ1-4|-|many
TGTGCCAGCAGTTACCAGGGTGGTCAGGAAAAACTGTTTTTT
CASSYQGGQEKLFF
>TRBV13|TRBJ1-1|-|-
TGTGCCAGCAGCTTAGGCCCCGACTGGACACGGCGGTTTGAAGCTTTCTTT
CASSLGPDWTRRFEAFF
>TRBV11-3|TRBJ2-3|TRBD1|many
TGTGCCAGCAGAATCACCAGGGGGCGCGCAGATACGCAGTATTTT
CASRITRGRADTQYF
>TRBV12-3/TRBV12-4|TRBJ2-1|-|-
TGTGCCAGCAGCCCCCCCTTGGGGAAAGGATCCTACAATGAGCAGTTCTTC
CASSPPLGKGSYNEQFF
>TRBV20-1|TRBJ2-7|TRBD1|many
TGCAGTGTAGGGACAGGGGGCTACGAGCAGTACTTC
CSVGTGGYEQYF
>TRBV7-9|TRBJ1-2|-|many
TGTGCCAGCAGCACGAACGGTTTCGGGGTGAGCGGCTACACCTTC
CASSTNGFGVSGYTF
>TRBV7-6|TRBJ1-2|-|many
TGTGCCAGCAGCCGTCCTCCAGTGTGGTTCGGCTACACCTTC
CASSRPPVWFGYTF
>TRBV6-2/TRBV6-3|TRBJ2-3|-|-
TGTGCCAGTCCCTCCGCGCCCAAGCGCACAGATACGCAGTATTTT
CASPSAPKRTDTQYF
>TRBV10-1|TRBJ2-1|-|once
TGCGCCAGCAGCCACAGGGACTACAATGGGCGGTTCTTC
CASSHRDYNGRFF
>TRBV7-2|TRBJ2-2|TRBD1|many
TGTGCCAGCAGCTTTAGAGGGGGCGATAGTTCCGGGGAGCTGTTTTTT
CASSFRGGDSSGELFF
>TRBV7-3|TRBJ2-1|TRBD2|-
TGTGCCGGCTCACCCCATCCGTTTGCGGGAGGCTACAATGAGCAGTTCTTC
CAGSPHPFAGGYNEQFF
>TRBV4-1|TRBJ1-2|TRBD1|many
TGCGCCAGCAGCCAAGATGACCTTACAGGGGTTGATGGCTACACCTTC
CASSQDDLTGVDGYTF
>TRBV5-8|TRBJ2-1|TRBD2|many
TGTGCCAGCAGGCTAGCGGGAGTTCTCTCGCGGGAGCAGTTCTTC
CASRLAGVLSREQFF
>TRBV9|TRBJ1-6|-|once
TGTGCCAGCAGCTTATTACCGGGACTTTCACCCCTCCACTTT
CASSLLPGLSPLHF
>TRBV6-2/TRBV6-3|TRBJ2-7|-|-
TGTGCCAGCAGTTACGTGGTATACGAGCAGTACTTC
CASSYVVYEQYF
>TRBV5-1|TRBJ2-7|-|few
TGCGCCAGCAGCTTTGGGACTGGCGGGGACTCCTACGAGCAGTACTTC
CASSFGTGGDSYEQYF
>TRBV15|TRBJ2-1|-|-
TGTGCCTCCAGCAGAGCTGACATATACAATGAGCAGTTCTTC
CASSRADIYNEQFF
>TRBV6-6|TRBJ1-2|-|few
TGTGCCACCGCCCATGGGGGACTCCTCTATGGCTACACCTTC
CATAHGGLLYGYTF
>TRBV7-2|TRBJ1-6|-|many
TGTGCCAGCAGCCGGGACGGCTACTATAATTCACCCCTCCACTTT
CASSRDGYYNSPLHF
>TRBV19|TRBJ1-4|-|many
TGTGCCAGTAGTCCCCCCGCGGGGGGCCGCGAAAAACTGTTTTTT
CASSPPAGGREKLFF
>TRBV9|TRBJ2-3|TRBD2|-
TGTGCCAGCAGCGTAGACCAACTAGCGGGGGAAGATACGCAGTATTTT
CASSVDQLAGEDTQYF
>TRBV12-3/TRBV12-4|TRBJ1-2|TRBD1|many
TGTGCCAGCAGCGACGGACAGGGCTATGGCTACACCTTC
CASSDGQGYGYTF
>TRBV19|TRBJ1-6|TRBD1|many
TGTGCCAGTAGTATCGGTACAGGGGGGCTTTCACCCCTCCACTTT
CASSIGTGGLSPLHF
>TRBV4-2|TRBJ2-2|TRBD1|many
TGTGCCAGCAGCCAAGATAGGGGACAGGGCTTCACCGGGGAGCTGTTTTTT
CASSQDRGQGFTGELFF
>TRBV5-4|TRBJ2-5|TRBD2|many
TGTGCCAGCAGCTTGGCGGAGCGGGAGGGCCAAGAGACCCAGTACTTC
CASSLAEREGQETQYF
>TRBV10-2|TRBJ1-6|-|-
TGCGCCAGCAGACTCCCTGATAATTCACCCCTCCACTTT
CASRLPDNSPLHF
>TRBV20-1|TRBJ2-3|TRBD1|-
TGCAGTGCCAGTAGTAGGACAGGGGGTGTAGATACGCAGTATTTT
CSASSRTGGVDTQYF
>TRBV12-3/TRBV12-4|TRBJ2-7|-|once
TGTGCCAGCAGCAAGGGGCCCTACGAGCAGTACTTC
CASSKGPYEQYF
>TRBV28|TRBJ2-7|-|-
TGTGCCAGCAGTGGGGGGGGGCAGGGGGATAGGCGGCAGTACTTC
CASSGGGQGDRRQYF
>TRBV9|TRBJ2-6|-|many
TGTGCCAGCAGCGCCGGATCTGGGGCCAACGTCCTGACTTTC
CASSAGSGANVLTF
>TRBV12-3/TRBV12-4|TRBJ2-7|-|-
TGTGCCAGCAGCTTTACTACCTACGGGCAGTACTTC
CASSFTTYGQYF
>TRBV20-1|TRBJ2-7|-|many
TGCAGTGCTAGTGAGATGGAGTCATCAGGGGCCGCATTCTACGAGCAGTACTTC
CSASEMESSGAAFYEQYF
>TRBV7-8|TRBJ1-2|-|many
TGTGCCAGCATCCGGGACGGAGTCCAATCAAACTATGGCTACACCTTC
CASIRDGVQSNYGYTF
>TRBV5-5|TRBJ2-7|TRBD1|many
TGTGCCAGCAGCACTGCGACAGGGGCGAGCTACGAGCAGTACTTC
CASSTATGASYEQYF
>TRBV15|TRBJ2-1|-|-
TGTGCCACCAGTTTCCGGGTTCAGGGTCATGAGCAGTTCTTC
CATSFRVQGHEQFF